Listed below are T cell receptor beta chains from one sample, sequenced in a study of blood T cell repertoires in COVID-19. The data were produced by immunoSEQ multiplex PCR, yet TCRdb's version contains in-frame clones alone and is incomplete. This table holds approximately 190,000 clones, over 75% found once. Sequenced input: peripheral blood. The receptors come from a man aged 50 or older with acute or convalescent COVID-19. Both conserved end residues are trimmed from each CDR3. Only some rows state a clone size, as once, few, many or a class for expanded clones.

ASSEAPGLAGAPSSYNEQF TRBJ2-1 once TRBV2
ASSYSAGYEQY TRBJ2-7 NA TRBV6-6
ASSLGRGNTGELF TRBJ2-2 NA TRBV5-1
ASSWDSLSEQY TRBJ2-7 NA TRBV5-1
ASSLELGLYEQY TRBJ2-7 few TRBV11-2
ASSRTGGGNQPQH TRBJ1-5 few TRBV28
ASSQDTGRGPYEQY TRBJ2-7 NA TRBV4-1
ASSLRDRSEQF TRBJ2-1 NA TRBV25-1
ASSPRGSGATNEKLF TRBJ1-4 few TRBV28
ASSTSGGGSYNEQF TRBJ2-1 NA TRBV28
ASSLWGQAF TRBJ1-1 NA TRBV7-6
ASSLLLAGTGELF TRBJ2-2 NA TRBV28
ASSVYNEQF TRBJ2-1 NA TRBV2
ASSLEVRGEQY TRBJ2-7 NA TRBV13
ASSVGETYNSPLH TRBJ1-6 NA TRBV9
ASSLSGEETQY TRBJ2-5 NA TRBV7-9
ASSVEGPAGGPYEQY TRBJ2-7 NA TRBV9
ASSSDRDSFNQPQH TRBJ1-5 NA TRBV28
ASRPTSGNTGELF TRBJ2-2 NA TRBV13
SADTDGYYGYT TRBJ1-2 NA TRBV29-1
ASSMLGGRNTIY TRBJ1-3 few TRBV19
ASSLNWATDTQY TRBJ2-3 few TRBV11-2
ASSEGQNTEAF TRBJ1-1 few TRBV6-1
ASSLSRSSYNEQF TRBJ2-1 NA TRBV7-9
ASSDKRTLSNQPQH TRBJ1-5 NA TRBV7-8
ASSQEWDSEAF TRBJ1-1 NA TRBV4-1
ASSYGYPTGPDGYT TRBJ1-2 NA TRBV11-1
ASRKGQGGNQPQH TRBJ1-5 NA TRBV6-5
ASKDHRGHGNTIY TRBJ1-3 NA TRBV9
ASISGGSNQPQH TRBJ1-5 NA TRBV28
ASSQGGVGETQY TRBJ2-5 NA TRBV5-4
ASSLDRLDRGTYNEQF TRBJ2-1 NA TRBV5-1
ASSGGPYGYT TRBJ1-2 NA TRBV5-1
ASSSHYRGYT TRBJ1-2 NA TRBV28
ASSLGTGVYNEQF TRBJ2-1 NA TRBV27
ASSFNDRGEAF TRBJ1-1 NA TRBV7-2
ATRGSSGANVLT TRBJ2-6 NA TRBV6-5
ARVYRLKAGANVLT TRBJ2-6 NA TRBV21-1